The 27 T cell receptor beta chains in this list originate from one sample, sequenced in a study of blood T cells in healthy people across ages. The second PCR ran roughly 6 to 12 cycles with a sample-barcoded 5' primer and J-beta primers. TCRdb reprocessed the 5' RACE reads via MiXCR and lists one record per CDR3 protein. In the table there are around 870,000 distinct CDR3 sequences, 29% of which are singletons. The sequencing input was blood. These TCRs come from an elderly woman in good health.

CDR3 sequence reads: CASTQVGQGPIYYGYTF. The CDR3 coding sequence is TGTGCCAGCACCCAGGTGGGGCAGGGCCCGATCTACTATGGCTACACCTTC. The J gene is TRBJ1-2, the V gene TRBV7-4; TRBD1 might be the D (5 bases). The CDR3 covers 17 residues. The V gene lost 7 bases and the J gene lost 3 bases, with 24 bases spanning the gap. Germline V gene lookup returns CDR1 SGHVT and CDR2 SQSDAQ.

For this clonotype: Its ends do not fully match the called genes, so a read error is possible. The V gene is TRBV10-2, the J gene TRBJ1-1; D gene uncertain. The CDR3 sequence is 13 residues long. The germline CDR1 and CDR2 sequences are WSHSY and SAAADI. CDR3 in DNA: TGCACCAGCCGCGGTGGGATGAACACTGAAGCTTTCTTT. Its protein product is CTSRGGMNTEAFF.

The table lists this clonotype with many counts. This chain links TRBV6-5 with TRBJ2-3; 8 nucleotides agree with TRBD2. Unmatched junction bases numbered 6, after V lost 7 bases and J lost 3 bases. CDR1 is MNHEY, CDR2 SVGAGI, per germline. CDR3 length: 14 amino acids. The CDR3 loop reads CASTRSGGTDTQYF. The CDR3 DNA reads TGTGCCAGCACGAGAAGCGGGGGTACAGATACGCAGTATTTT.

V and J are TRBV28 and TRBJ2-1, with D possibly being TRBD1 (5 bases). The V gene lost 5 bases and the J gene lost 10 bases, with 15 bases spanning the gap. The CDR3 consists of 13 residues. Germline CDR1 and CDR2: MDHEN and SYDVKM. The CDR3 loop reads CASSPTVIYEQFF. The CDR3 DNA is TGTGCCAGCAGTCCGACAGTTATCTACGAGCAGTTCTTC.

This clonotype was seen many times. This chain uses TRBV7-2 with TRBJ2-5, with a possible D match to TRBD2 (6 bases). Between the trimmed V and J ends, which lost 3 bases and 5 bases, there was a span of 16 bases. Germline loops: CDR1 SGHTA, CDR2 FQGNSA. This CDR3 spans 15 amino acids. The CDR3, as DNA: TGTGCCAGCAGCTTGGGGACGGCTGGGGGGGAGACCCAGTACTTC. It yields the protein CASSLGTAGGETQYF.

This clonotype was observed many times. The rearrangement links TRBV28 to TRBJ1-2, with no clear D. Trimming shortened V by 2 bases and J by 4 bases, and 8 bases separated the two germline ends. Germline CDR1 is MDHEN and CDR2 is SYDVKM. The CDR3 has 13 residues. The CDR3 spells CASSLQQSYGYTF. In DNA form, the CDR3 reads TGTGCCAGCAGTTTACAACAAAGCTATGGCTACACCTTC.

As for this clonotype: A read error may explain this, as a much larger clone is one base away. The chain combines TRBV6-6 with TRBJ2-1; D ambiguous. The germline V gene encodes CDR1 MNHNY and CDR2 SVGAGI (reference sequence). V lost 4 bases to trimming and J lost 2 bases, with 12 bases between them. This CDR3 spans 15 amino acids. CDR3 sequence: CASSWGTSPYNEQFF. The CDR3 DNA reads as TGTGCCAGCAGTTGGGGTACATCCCCCTACAATGAGCAGTTCTTC.

The chain couples TRBV5-1 to TRBJ2-1; a possible D gene is TRBD2 (5 bases). Near its end, the DNA agrees better with TRBJ2-7, so the J call may be wrong. This CDR3 contains 14 residues. In germline, CDR1 is SGHRS, CDR2 YFSETQ. In DNA, the CDR3 is TGCGCCAGCAGCAGCGGAAGCTCCTACAATGAGCAGTACTTC. Translation gives CASSSGSSYNEQYF.

This clonotype was counted many times. The V gene is TRBV6-4, the J gene TRBJ2-3; 10 nucleotides match TRBD1. V shed 3 bases and J 6 bases; nucleotides not matched to a gene: 6. The CDR3 consists of 15 residues. Germline CDR1 and CDR2: MRHNA and SNTAGT. CDR3 loop: CASSDSGTGADTQYF. In DNA form, the CDR3 reads TGTGCCAGCAGTGATTCCGGGACAGGGGCTGATACGCAGTATTTT.

This clonotype was recorded at least ten times. The chain is built from TRBV28 and TRBJ2-3, with TRBD1 matching 11 bases. V shed 5 bases and J 4 bases; nucleotides not matched to a gene: 5. Germline V gives CDR1 MDHEN, CDR2 SYDVKM. The CDR3 spans 15 residues. The CDR3 DNA sequence: TGTGCCAGCAGTAAACCGGGACAGGGGGCAGATACGCAGTATTTT. Translating gives CASSKPGQGADTQYF.

This clonotype was detected many times. The V and J genes are TRBV5-5 and TRBJ2-5, with D possibly matching TRBD2 (5 bases). The CDR3 runs to 19 residues. Trimming removed 0 bases from V and 0 bases from J, with 21 bases in between. Germline V gene data show CDR1 as SGHKS and CDR2 as YYEKEE (reference sequence). Here the CDR3 reads CASSLAGMAISPYQETQYF. CDR3 DNA sequence: TGTGCCAGCAGCTTGGCCGGGATGGCTATATCACCTTACCAAGAGACCCAGTACTTC.

This clonotype showed up many times. V is TRBV11-2 and J is TRBJ2-5, with TRBD1 matching over 9 bases. Germline lookup yields CDR1 SGHAT and CDR2 FQNNGV. This CDR3 has 16 residues. V lost 4 bases and J lost 4; bases outside the gene matches: 10. This CDR3 is CASSYAGTGSVETQYF. The DNA of the CDR3 is TGTGCCAGCAGCTACGCCGGGACAGGGAGTGTAGAGACCCAGTACTTC.

In this sample, this clonotype turned up many times. This chain links TRBV5-1 with TRBJ1-6; 11 nucleotides line up with TRBD1. The germline V gene encodes CDR1 SGHRS and CDR2 YFSETQ. The CDR3 covers 18 residues. With V trimmed by 3 bases and J by 2 bases, 7 bases remained unmatched. As DNA, the CDR3 is TGCGCCAGCAGCTCGGGACAGGGGGGAGTCGCCTATAATTCACCCCTCCACTTT. This codes for CASSSGQGGVAYNSPLHF.

This clonotype was observed a few times. With a much larger clone just one base away, this may be a read error. The chain joins TRBV27 to TRBJ2-1; 11 bases agree with TRBD2. The CDR3 sequence is 14 residues long. The V gene's germline CDR1 is MNHEY and CDR2 SMNVEV (reference sequence). The V segment lost 11 bases and the J segment 3 bases; nucleotides outside the gene matches: 6. DNA of the CDR3: TGTGCCGGCTGCCTAGCGGGGGGCTACAATGAGCAGTTCTTC. Protein product: CAGCLAGGYNEQFF.

In the case of this clonotype: A clone one base away is much larger, so this may be a read error. The chain employs TRBV5-6 and TRBJ2-4, with D unresolved. With the DNA end fitting TRBJ2-5 better, the J assignment may be wrong. CDR1 is SGHDT and CDR2 is YYEEEE in the germline V gene. CDR3 size: 13 residues. The CDR3 region has the DNA TGTGTCAGCAGCTACGGACGGGAAGAGACCCAGTACTTC. The encoded protein is CVSSYGREETQYF.

The table lists this clonotype with many counts. This rearrangement joins TRBV7-2 to TRBJ2-7; no clear D gene. Germline CDR1 is SGHTA and CDR2 is FQGNSA. With 2 bases removed from V and 2 bases from J, the gap between germline ends came to 7 bases. The CDR3 sequence is 13 residues long. The CDR3 loop is CASSLPQAYEQYF. CDR3 nucleotide sequence: TGTGCCAGCAGCTTACCCCAGGCCTACGAGCAGTACTTC.

The gene calls are TRBV7-9 and TRBJ2-1, with D possibly being TRBD1 or TRBD2 (7 bases each). Germline values: CDR1 SEHNR, CDR2 FQNEAQ (reference sequence). CDR3 length: 14 amino acids. Trimming stripped 5 bases from V and 7 bases from J, with 15 bases between. CDR3 loop: CASSGSRGGNEQFF. The CDR3 DNA follows: TGTGCCAGCAGCGGGAGCAGGGGGGGGAATGAGCAGTTCTTC.

This clonotype was seen at least ten times. This chain uses TRBV7-6 with TRBJ2-1, with 10 bases aligning to TRBD2. This CDR3 is built from 16 residues. Trimming cost V 4 bases and J 8 bases; bases outside gene matches: 11. Germline V gene sequence: CDR1 SGHVS, CDR2 FNYEAQ. This CDR3 is CASSSLAGGPPDEQFF. The DNA for the CDR3 is TGTGCCAGCAGCTCGTTAGCGGGGGGCCCCCCGGATGAGCAGTTCTTC.

This chain links TRBV20-1 with TRBJ1-1, with 8 nucleotides matching TRBD1. Germline V lookup: CDR1 DFQATT, CDR2 SNEGSKA (reference sequence). The J segment lost 8 bases and the V segment lost 3 bases, leaving 8 bases of the junction unmatched. CDR3 length: 13 residues. In DNA form, the CDR3 reads TGCAGTGCTAGGGAGACTTACAGGGGGGAAGCTTTCTTT. It translates to CSARETYRGEAFF.

Regarding this clonotype: A much larger clone is a single base away; this may be a read error. The chain is built from TRBV5-1 and TRBJ2-3, with TRBD1 matching 10 bases. Germline V CDR1 and CDR2: SGHRS, YFSETQ. With 4 bases clipped from V and 5 bases from J, the junction kept 7 bases outside the gene matches. The CDR3 is 15 residues long. Written as DNA, the CDR3 is TGCGCCAGCAGCACAAGGACAGGGGGGATAGATACGCAGTATTTT. This codes for CASSTRTGGIDTQYF.

In the case of this clonotype: A much larger clone lies one base from this, so it may be a read error. This chain joins TRBV3-1 and TRBJ2-7; D might be TRBD1 or TRBD2, each matching 6 bases. Germline CDR1 LGHDT, CDR2 YNNKEL (reference sequence). The CDR3 totals 14 residues. The V gene lost 2 bases and the J gene lost 12 bases, with 20 bases spanning the gap. CDR3 protein: CASSQLGGRETRYF. The CDR3 bases are TGTGCCAGCAGCCAATTAGGGGGGAGAGAGACCCGGTACTTC.

V usage is TRBV19 and J usage is TRBJ1-4; 9 bases are shared with TRBD1. Unmatched junction bases numbered 8, after V lost 7 bases and J lost 5 bases. Germline CDR1 LNHDA, CDR2 SQIVND (reference sequence). The CDR3 is made up of 15 amino acids. The CDR3 DNA reads as TGTGCCAGTAAGGACCGCGGGACAGGGAATGAAAAACTGTTTTTT. Amino acid sequence: CASKDRGTGNEKLFF.

In regard to this clonotype: This may stem from a read error, because a much larger clone lies one nucleotide away. The chain has TRBV9 and TRBJ2-5; possibly TRBD1 for D (5 bases). The V gene lost 3 bases and the J gene lost 5 bases, with 17 bases spanning the gap. The CDR3 totals 15 residues. The germline CDR1 and CDR2 sequences are SGDLS and YYNGEE. CDR3 nucleotide sequence: TGTGCCAGCAGCGCTAGTAGGGGCCGGTGGGAGACCCAGTACTTC. Protein product: CASSASRGRWETQYF.

For this clonotype: A much larger clone lies one base from this, so it may be a read error. This chain joins TRBV25-1 and TRBJ1-1, with D tentatively TRBD1 (5 bases). CDR3 length: 12 amino acids. The V and J ends lost 6 bases and 5 bases respectively, with 10 bases between them. Germline V gene lookup returns CDR1 MGHDK and CDR2 SYGVNS. The CDR3 nucleotides read TGTGCCAGCAGGCAGGGCCGGACTGAAGCTTTCTTT. It is translated as CASRQGRTEAFF.

This clonotype was counted many times. The chain recombines TRBV12-3 or TRBV12-4 with TRBJ2-1; D possibly corresponds to TRBD1 (6 bases). The CDR3 consists of 13 residues. V was pared by 7 bases and J by 3 bases, with 10 bases between. Written as DNA, the CDR3 is TGTGCCAGCACCTTACAGGGCTACAATGAGCAGTTCTTC. Protein product: CASTLQGYNEQFF.

The J gene is TRBJ2-3, the V gene TRBV20-1, with TRBD1 identical over 8 bases. V lost 5 bases, J lost 0 bases, and 16 bases stayed unmatched. The CDR3 extends over 18 amino acids. Germline assignment: CDR1 DFQATT and CDR2 SNEGSKA (reference sequence). The CDR3 reads CSALDRAPTPVSTDTQYF. In DNA form, the CDR3 reads TGCAGTGCTTTGGACAGGGCTCCTACTCCCGTTAGCACAGATACGCAGTATTTT.

This clonotype appeared a single time. A much larger clone lies one base from this, so it may be a read error. The chain joins TRBV7-9 to TRBJ1-2; D call uncertain. This CDR3 has 13 amino acids. The germline gives CDR1 SEHNR, CDR2 FQNEAQ (reference sequence). The CDR3 reads CAGSLDADTGYTF. The CDR3 DNA reads as TGTGCCGGCAGCTTAGACGCAGACACTGGCTACACCTTC.